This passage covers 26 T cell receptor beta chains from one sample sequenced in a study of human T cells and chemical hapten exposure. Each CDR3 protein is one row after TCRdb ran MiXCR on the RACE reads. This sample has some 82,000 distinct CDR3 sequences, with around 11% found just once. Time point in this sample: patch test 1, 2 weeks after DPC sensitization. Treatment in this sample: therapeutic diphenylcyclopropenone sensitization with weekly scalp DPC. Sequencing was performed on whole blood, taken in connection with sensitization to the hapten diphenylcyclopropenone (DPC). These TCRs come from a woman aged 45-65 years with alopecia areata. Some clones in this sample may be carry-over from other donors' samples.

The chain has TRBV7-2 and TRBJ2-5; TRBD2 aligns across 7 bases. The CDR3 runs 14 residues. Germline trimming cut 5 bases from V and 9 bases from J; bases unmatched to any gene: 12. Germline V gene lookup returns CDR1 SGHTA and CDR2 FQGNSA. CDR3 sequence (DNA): TGTGCCAGCAGCCTTGACAGCGGGAAATCGGCCCAGTACTTC. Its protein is CASSLDSGKSAQYF. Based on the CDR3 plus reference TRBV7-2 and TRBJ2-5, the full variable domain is GAGVSQSPSNKVTEKGKDVELRCDPISGHTALYWYRQSLGQGLEFLIYFQGNSAPDKSGLPSDRFSAERTGGSVSTLTIQRTQQEDSAVYLCASSLDSGKSAQYFGPGTRLLVL.

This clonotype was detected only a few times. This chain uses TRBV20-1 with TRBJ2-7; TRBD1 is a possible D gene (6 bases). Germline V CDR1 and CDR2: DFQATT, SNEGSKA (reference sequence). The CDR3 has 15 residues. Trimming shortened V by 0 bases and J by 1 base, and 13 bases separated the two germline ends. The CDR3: CSARDPAGASYEQYF. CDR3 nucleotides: TGCAGTGCTAGAGACCCGGCAGGGGCGTCCTACGAGCAGTACTTC.

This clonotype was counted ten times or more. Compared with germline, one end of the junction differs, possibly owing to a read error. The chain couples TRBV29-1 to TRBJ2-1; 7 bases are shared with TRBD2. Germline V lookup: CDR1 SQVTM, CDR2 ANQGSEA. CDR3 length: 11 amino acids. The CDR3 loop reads CSVEVGGREIF. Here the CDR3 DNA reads TGCAGCGTTGAAGTCGGGGGGAGGGAGATCTTC.

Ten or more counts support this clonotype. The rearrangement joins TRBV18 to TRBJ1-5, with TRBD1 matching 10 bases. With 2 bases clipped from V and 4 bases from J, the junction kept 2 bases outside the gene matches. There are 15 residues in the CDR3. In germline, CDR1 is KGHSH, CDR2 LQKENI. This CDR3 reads CASSPRQGANQPQHF. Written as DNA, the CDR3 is TGTGCCAGCTCACCAAGACAGGGGGCAAATCAGCCCCAGCATTTT. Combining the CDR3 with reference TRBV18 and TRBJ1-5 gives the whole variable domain NAGVMQNPRHLVRRRGQEARLRCSPMKGHSHVYWYRQLPEEGLKFMVYLQKENIIDESGMPKERFSAEFPKEGPSILRIQQVVRGDSAAYFCASSPRQGANQPQHFGDGTRLSIL.

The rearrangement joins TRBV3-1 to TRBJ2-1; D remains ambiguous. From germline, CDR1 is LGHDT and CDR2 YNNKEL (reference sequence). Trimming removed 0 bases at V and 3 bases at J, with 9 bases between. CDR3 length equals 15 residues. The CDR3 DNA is TGTGCCAGCAGCCAAGAGCTCGTTGTCTACAATGAGCAGTTCTTC. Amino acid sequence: CASSQELVVYNEQFF.

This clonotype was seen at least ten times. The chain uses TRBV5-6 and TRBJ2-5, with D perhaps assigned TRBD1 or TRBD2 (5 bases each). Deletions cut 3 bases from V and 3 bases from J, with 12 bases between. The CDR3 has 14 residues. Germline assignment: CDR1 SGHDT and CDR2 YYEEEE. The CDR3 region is CASSYTGTEETQYF. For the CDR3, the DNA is TGTGCCAGCAGCTATACTGGGACCGAAGAGACCCAGTACTTC. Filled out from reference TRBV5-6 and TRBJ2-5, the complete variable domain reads DAGVTQSPTHLIKTRGQQVTLRCSPKSGHDTVSWYQQALGQGPQFIFQYYEEEERQRGNFPDRFSGHQFPNYSSELNVNALLLGDSALYLCASSYTGTEETQYFGPGTRLLVL.

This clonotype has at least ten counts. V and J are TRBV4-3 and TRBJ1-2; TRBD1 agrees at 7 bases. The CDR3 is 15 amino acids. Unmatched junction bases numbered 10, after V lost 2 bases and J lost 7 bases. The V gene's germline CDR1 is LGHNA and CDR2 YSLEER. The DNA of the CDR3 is TGCGCCAGCAGCCAACTTAACGACAGGGATGGTGGCTACACCTTC. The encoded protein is CASSQLNDRDGGYTF.

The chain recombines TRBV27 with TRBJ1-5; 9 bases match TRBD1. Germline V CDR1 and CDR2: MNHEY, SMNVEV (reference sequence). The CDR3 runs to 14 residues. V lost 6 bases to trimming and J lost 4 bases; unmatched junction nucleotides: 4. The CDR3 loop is CASRRDRDNQPQHF. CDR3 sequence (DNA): TGTGCCAGCAGGAGGGACAGGGATAATCAGCCCCAGCATTTT.

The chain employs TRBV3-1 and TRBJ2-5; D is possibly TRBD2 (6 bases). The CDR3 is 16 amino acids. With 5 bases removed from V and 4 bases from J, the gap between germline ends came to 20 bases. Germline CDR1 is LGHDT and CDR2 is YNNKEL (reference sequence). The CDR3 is CASSNRDLGLGETQYF. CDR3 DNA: TGTGCCAGCAGCAACCGGGACCTGGGACTTGGAGAGACCCAGTACTTC.

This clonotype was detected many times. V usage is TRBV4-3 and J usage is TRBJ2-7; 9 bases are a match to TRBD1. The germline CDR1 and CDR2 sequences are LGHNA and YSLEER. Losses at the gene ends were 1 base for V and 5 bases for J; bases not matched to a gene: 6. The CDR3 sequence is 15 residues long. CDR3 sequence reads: CASSQVGQGRHEQYF. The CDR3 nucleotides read TGCGCCAGCAGCCAAGTGGGACAGGGTCGACACGAGCAGTACTTC.

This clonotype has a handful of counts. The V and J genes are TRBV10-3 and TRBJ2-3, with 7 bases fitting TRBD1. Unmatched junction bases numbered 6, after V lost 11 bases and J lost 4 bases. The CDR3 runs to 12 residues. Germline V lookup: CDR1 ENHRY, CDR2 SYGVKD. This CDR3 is CAGGQRPDTQYF. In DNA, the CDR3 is TGTGCCGGGGGACAGCGTCCAGATACGCAGTATTTT.

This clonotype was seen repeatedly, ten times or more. The DNA of the CDR3 is TGCAGTGCCCCGGAGCCTTGGGGCACAGATACGCAGTATTTT. It codes for CSAPEPWGTDTQYF. The chain joins TRBV20-1 to TRBJ2-3; D uncertain. The CDR3 contains 14 residues. V dropped 6 bases and J dropped 1 base, with 14 bases sitting between them. From germline, CDR1 is DFQATT and CDR2 SNEGSKA (reference sequence).

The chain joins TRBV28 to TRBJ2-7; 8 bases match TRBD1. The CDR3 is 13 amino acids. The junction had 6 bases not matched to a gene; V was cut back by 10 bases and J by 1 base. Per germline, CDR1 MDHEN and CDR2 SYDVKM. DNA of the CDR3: TGTGCCACTCGGCAGGGGGCATCCTACGAGCAGTACTTC. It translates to CATRQGASYEQYF.

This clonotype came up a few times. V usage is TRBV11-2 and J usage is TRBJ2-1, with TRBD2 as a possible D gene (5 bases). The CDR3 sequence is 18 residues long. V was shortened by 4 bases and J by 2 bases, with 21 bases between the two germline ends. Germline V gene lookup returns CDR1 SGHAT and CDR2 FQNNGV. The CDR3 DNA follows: TGTGCCAGCAGCTCCCGAATTCCCGGGGTACCCGCCTACAATGAGCAGTTCTTC. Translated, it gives CASSSRIPGVPAYNEQFF.

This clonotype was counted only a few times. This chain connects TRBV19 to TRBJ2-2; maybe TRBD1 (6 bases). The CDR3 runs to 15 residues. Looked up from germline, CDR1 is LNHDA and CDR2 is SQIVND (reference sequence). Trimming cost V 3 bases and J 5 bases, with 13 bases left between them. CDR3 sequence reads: CASSMKQGGTGELFF. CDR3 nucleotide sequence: TGTGCCAGTAGTATGAAACAGGGTGGGACCGGGGAGCTGTTTTTT.

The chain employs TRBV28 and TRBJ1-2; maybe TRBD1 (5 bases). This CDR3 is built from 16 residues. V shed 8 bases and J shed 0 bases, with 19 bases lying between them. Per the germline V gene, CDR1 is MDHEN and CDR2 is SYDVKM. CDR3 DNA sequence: TGTGCCAGCCAAACCAACAGGCGACTAGCTAACTATGGCTACACCTTC. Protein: CASQTNRRLANYGYTF.

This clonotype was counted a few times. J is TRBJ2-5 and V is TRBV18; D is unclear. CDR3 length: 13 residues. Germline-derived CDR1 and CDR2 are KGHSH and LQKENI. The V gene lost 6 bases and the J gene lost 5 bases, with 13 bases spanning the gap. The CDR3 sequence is CASSVLRTETQYF. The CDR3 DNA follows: TGTGCCAGCTCCGTATTAAGGACGGAGACCCAGTACTTC.

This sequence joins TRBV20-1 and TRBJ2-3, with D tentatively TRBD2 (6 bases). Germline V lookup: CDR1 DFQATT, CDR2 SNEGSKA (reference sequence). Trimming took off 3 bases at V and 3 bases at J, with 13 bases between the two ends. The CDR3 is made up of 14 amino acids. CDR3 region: CSASVGRGTDTQYF. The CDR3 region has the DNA TGCAGTGCTAGTGTCGGGAGAGGGACAGATACGCAGTATTTT.

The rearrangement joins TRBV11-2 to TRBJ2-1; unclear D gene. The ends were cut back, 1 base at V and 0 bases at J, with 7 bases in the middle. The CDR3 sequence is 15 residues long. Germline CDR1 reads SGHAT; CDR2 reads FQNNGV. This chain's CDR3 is CASSLGRSSYNEQFF. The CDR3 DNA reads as TGTGCCAGCAGCTTAGGTAGGAGCTCCTACAATGAGCAGTTCTTC.

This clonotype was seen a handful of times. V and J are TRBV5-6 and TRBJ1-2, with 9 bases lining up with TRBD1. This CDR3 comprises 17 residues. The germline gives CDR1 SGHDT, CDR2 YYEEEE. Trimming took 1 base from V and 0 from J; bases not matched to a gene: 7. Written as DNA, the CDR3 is TGTGCCAGCAGCTTGTCTGGGACAGGGTTATCTAACTATGGCTACACCTTC. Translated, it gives CASSLSGTGLSNYGYTF. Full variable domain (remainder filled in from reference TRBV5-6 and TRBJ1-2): DAGVTQSPTHLIKTRGQQVTLRCSPKSGHDTVSWYQQALGQGPQFIFQYYEEEERQRGNFPDRFSGHQFPNYSSELNVNALLLGDSALYLCASSLSGTGLSNYGYTFGSGTRLTVV.

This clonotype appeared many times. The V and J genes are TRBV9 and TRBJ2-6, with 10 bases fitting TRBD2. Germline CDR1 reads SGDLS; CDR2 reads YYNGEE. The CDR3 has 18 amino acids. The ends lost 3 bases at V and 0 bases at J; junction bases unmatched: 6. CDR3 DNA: TGTGCCAGCAGCGATTCCGGGACTAGCGTCTCTGGGGCCAACGTCCTGACTTTC. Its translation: CASSDSGTSVSGANVLTF.

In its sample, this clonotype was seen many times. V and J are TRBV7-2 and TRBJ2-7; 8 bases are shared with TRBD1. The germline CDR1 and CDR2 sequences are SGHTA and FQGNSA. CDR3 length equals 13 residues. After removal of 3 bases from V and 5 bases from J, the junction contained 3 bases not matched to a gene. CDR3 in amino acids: CASSFADRDEQYF. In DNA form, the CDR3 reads TGTGCCAGCAGCTTTGCGGACAGGGACGAGCAGTACTTC. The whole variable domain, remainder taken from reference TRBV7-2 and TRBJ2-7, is GAGVSQSPSNKVTEKGKDVELRCDPISGHTALYWYRQSLGQGLEFLIYFQGNSAPDKSGLPSDRFSAERTGGSVSTLTIQRTQQEDSAVYLCASSFADRDEQYFGPGTRLTVT.

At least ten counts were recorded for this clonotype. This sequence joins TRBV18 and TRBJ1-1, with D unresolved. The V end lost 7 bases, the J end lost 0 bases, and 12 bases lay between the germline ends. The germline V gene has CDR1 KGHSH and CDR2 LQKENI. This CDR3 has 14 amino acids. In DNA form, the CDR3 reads TGTGCCAGCTACTCTGGACCGATGAACACTGAAGCTTTCTTT. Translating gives CASYSGPMNTEAFF.

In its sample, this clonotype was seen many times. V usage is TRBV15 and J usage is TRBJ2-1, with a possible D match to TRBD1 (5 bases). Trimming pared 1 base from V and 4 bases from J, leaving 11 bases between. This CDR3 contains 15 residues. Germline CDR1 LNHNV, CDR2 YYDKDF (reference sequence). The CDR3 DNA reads TGTGCCACCAGCAGAGTCCAGGGTTCTTACAATGAGCAGTTCTTC. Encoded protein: CATSRVQGSYNEQFF. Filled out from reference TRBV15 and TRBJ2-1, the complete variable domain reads DAMVIQNPRYQVTQFGKPVTLSCSQTLNHNVMYWYQQKSSQAPKLLFHYYDKDFNNEADTPDNFQSRRPNTSFCFLDIRSPGLGDTAMYLCATSRVQGSYNEQFFGPGTRLTVL.

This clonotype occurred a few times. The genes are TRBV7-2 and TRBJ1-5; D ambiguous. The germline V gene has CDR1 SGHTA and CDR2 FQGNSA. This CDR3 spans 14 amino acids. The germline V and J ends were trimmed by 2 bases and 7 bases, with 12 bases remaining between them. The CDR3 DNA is TGTGCCAGCAGCTTAATTCCAAGGGTGCAGCCCCAGCATTTT. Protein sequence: CASSLIPRVQPQHF. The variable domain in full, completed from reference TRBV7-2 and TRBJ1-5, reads GAGVSQSPSNKVTEKGKDVELRCDPISGHTALYWYRQSLGQGLEFLIYFQGNSAPDKSGLPSDRFSAERTGGSVSTLTIQRTQQEDSAVYLCASSLIPRVQPQHFGDGTRLSIL.

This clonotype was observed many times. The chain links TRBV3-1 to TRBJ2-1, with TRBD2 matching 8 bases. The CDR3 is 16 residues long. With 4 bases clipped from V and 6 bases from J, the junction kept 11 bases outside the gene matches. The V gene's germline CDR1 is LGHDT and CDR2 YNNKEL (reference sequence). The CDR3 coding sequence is TGTGCCAGCAGCCCCGTGTTTAGCGGGGATTTCAATGAGCAGTTCTTC. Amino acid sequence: CASSPVFSGDFNEQFF.